Described below is a single T cell receptor (beta chain) sequence and its context. The antigen is unknown. Each TCR beta library was made by quantitative 5'-RACE that incorporated molecular barcodes. TCRdb re-called the 5' RACE reads through MiXCR, storing one row per CDR3 protein. This sample carries fewer than 350,000 distinct CDR3 sequences, under 14% of them seen once, and the ten largest clones take roughly 9.2%. The CDR3 totals 18 residues. V was clipped by 6 bases and J by 0 bases, with 23 bases between them. These data are taken from a study of CD8 T cells in ankylosing spondylitis. Whole-study findings and limits: Enrichment of disease-linked clones was reportedly significant in matched ankylosing spondylitis synovial fluid. Ankylosing spondylitis blood seemed to carry a telltale TCR beta motif made of several highly homologous variants.

Sample: blood, either unsorted or a sorted T cell fraction (not recorded which). The chain couples TRBV12-3 or TRBV12-4 to TRBJ1-2; possible D gene TRBD1, 5 bases. This receptor was obtained from a female donor with ankylosing spondylitis or in good health (not recorded which). The CDR3 coding sequence is TGTGCCAGCAGCACACGAAACGTTAGAAGACAGACTAACTATGGCTACACCTTC. It translates to CASSTRNVRRQTNYGYTF.